The present TCR beta chain was sequenced within a study of cytomegalovirus exposure and HLA in healthy donors (dated by TCRdb to about 2017). About the investigation overall: According to an earlier analysis of 587 of the donors, some 180 million T cells yielded 117 million unique TCR beta sequences and around 280 Gb of sequence data. An early release covering roughly 580 HLA-typed donors comprised roughly 300 gigabases of sequencing data and tens of millions of unique TCR sequences. Among the approximately 420 genotyped donors, about 83% belonged to the genetic ancestry cluster associated with self-reported Caucasian donors. The study was designed to test whether signatures of past pathogen exposure could be identified by cataloging public T cell receptors. The study used immunosequencing to profile the T cell repertoires of approximately 690 subjects and linked those repertoires to cytomegalovirus serostatus. In addition to the first cohort of 666 subjects, a separate validation cohort of under 150 different subjects was used. To predict cytomegalovirus infection status, the study combined high-throughput TCR immunosequencing, statistical association of individual TCRs with disease status, and machine learning. To study patterns of TCR occurrence, a later analysis re-analyzed previously published TCR beta repertoires from 700 or so donors and added high-resolution HLA genotyping. Rather than using new phenotypic data, the later analysis identified candidate immune exposures from TCR beta sequences and from how often those sequences occurred across donors. An earlier analysis of 587 of the donors applied high-throughput TCR beta sequencing to assess whether each TCR beta V gene segment acted as functional or pseudogenic. Donor age, sex, ethnicity and CMV serostatus were compiled together with the repertoire data. A later genetic analysis took genome-wide SNP genotypes for about 65% of the 666 donors and used that subset as a discovery cohort. All discovery cohort repertoires had been generated on a single sequencing platform. Both class I and class II loci were covered by HLA typing, at four-digit resolution. Typing coverage differed by locus: A, B, C, DRB1 and DQB1 were typed in about 620-640 donors, DQA1 in 522, DPA1 in 606, and DPB1 in just under 480. Four or five DR-DQ haplotypes were handled as single units for association and clustering because linkage in the cohort was strong. Among 300 to 450 genotyped donors of the cohort, an average of approximately 240,000 unique TCR beta nucleotide sequences were sequenced per donor, around 20% of them non-productive. Results and caveats for the whole study, not just this receptor: Compared with the roughly 710-donor mean, donors in an Asian-associated ancestry cluster had fewer N-insertions in productive TCRs, according to a later genetic analysis. V-gene and J-gene trimming of TCR beta chains was associated with a missense DCLRE1C variant in a later genetic analysis, and the association was replicated in an independent cohort. A later analysis found that most CMV-associated TCR beta chains appeared HLA-restricted, with HLA associations seemingly driven largely by CMV exposure. A few of the identified cytomegalovirus-associated TCR beta chains were confirmed in vitro to be specific for cytomegalovirus antigens. Correlated functional status among segregating V segments might be attributable to linkage disequilibrium, but an unknown experimental factor could not be ruled out. HLA typing was unavailable for some donors at each locus, so association tests used only the typed subset. Most TCR sequences were seen in very few donors, while some public TCRs were found in many individuals. An earlier analysis of approximately 590 of the donors showed that most TCR beta V segments appeared in productive rearrangements either about 87% or about 30% of the time, which broadly matched IMGT annotations. CMV serostatus was the only immune exposure information available for the cohort. The presence/absence analyses assumed that sequencing depth was roughly uniform across donors, and that assumption may not be true. The authors suggested that the approach could potentially be generalized to other disease states and immunological phenotypes. The classifier was reported to diagnose cytomegalovirus status with high specificity and sensitivity in both the original cohort and the validation cohort. A later analysis found that TCR association rates varied across HLA loci, with DRB1 alleles showing the most associated TCRs and HLA-C alleles the fewest. A further reported finding was that TCR beta sequences accurately predicted the HLA-A and HLA-B alleles for most subjects in the first cohort. In the study, about 150 TCR beta chains were listed as associated with cytomegalovirus. Assigning TCR associations to individual alleles was difficult when HLA alleles, especially DR and DQ, strongly co-occurred. In this cohort, only TCR beta chains were sequenced, and detectable features were limited by the absence of alpha or paired-chain data. A cluster of highly shared sequence variants was judged likely to represent a technical artifact of the sequencing pipeline. A later analysis found that HLA-associated TCR beta chains were more clonally expanded and had lower generation probabilities than equally common non-associated chains. Several of the top co-occurrence clusters appeared to be linked to parvovirus B19, influenza, CMV and Epstein-Barr virus, according to a later analysis. A later analysis associated some 17,000 TCR beta sequences with specific HLA alleles at a false discovery rate of 0.05. The 87-base-pair reads could not distinguish some IMGT-functional V segments, including TRBV6-2 and TRBV6-3, so those segments were excluded. Because counts were too low, some 17 rarely observed V segments, including chromosome 9 orphons, were left out of the earlier analysis of roughly 600 of the donors.

A word on this clone: It lacks a known antigen. No clone much larger than this one lies a single base away; base qualities are absent.

V sheds 3 bases and J sheds 4 bases, leaving 17 bases between their ends. CDR3 length: 15 amino acids, cysteine to phenylalanine. The only DNA kept is the CDR3, 45 bases in frame from the first base. CDR1 and CDR2 are drawn from the germline V gene: SGHDT, YYEEEE. The cohort consisted of 600 to 750 healthy bone marrow donors. At the time of sampling, all cohort members were nominally healthy, though unrecorded immune exposures were likely present. The donor tested CMV seropositive, placing the donor among the approximately 290 seropositive members of the cohort. A peripheral blood sample was provided by each donor, and peripheral blood mononuclear cells were used for TCR beta sequencing. Genomic DNA was extracted from the blood cell samples with the Qiagen DNeasy Blood Extraction Kit. Libraries were prepared through the immunoSEQ multiplex PCR assay. A mixture of 60 forward primers for TCR Vbeta segments and 13 reverse primers for TCR Jbeta segments was used in the multiplex PCR. Amplification of the CDR3 region of rearranged TCR beta genes was performed with a multiplex PCR assay on genomic DNA. The amplified TCR beta libraries were sequenced on the Illumina HiSeq System as 87-base-pair reads. The authors processed their data as follows. A later analysis counted around 72 million unique TCR beta chains across the 550 to 750 repertoires, and 10 million to 12 million of these chains were shared by at least two donors. Raw reads were error-corrected and collapsed into unique sequences by a nearest-neighbor algorithm in which closely related sequences were merged to remove PCR and sequencing errors. To assign V, D and J gene segments, CDR3 sequences were aligned to IMGT reference sequences. For a sequence to be retained, at least a six-nucleotide match to both a V gene segment and a J gene segment was required. A rearrangement counted as productive if the CDR3 had no stop codons and remained in frame with V and J, and every other rearrangement counted as non-productive. Following IMGT convention, CDR3 was defined as the stretch from the second conserved V-encoded cysteine up to the conserved J-encoded phenylalanine. In an earlier analysis of around 600 of the donors, sequences lacking an unambiguous match to a single V gene segment were excluded. An earlier analysis of a few hundred of the donors called V segments functional above 56.7% productive rearrangements and segregating when the between-donor standard deviation exceeded 5%. A statistical classification framework was built for diagnosing cytomegalovirus status from the catalog of TCR beta chain sequences. V and J gene assignment, in a later analysis, came from comparing TCR nucleotide sequences with IMGT/GENE-DB human TR gene sequences. A later analysis assigned CDR3 sequences and most-parsimonious VDJ recombination scenarios with the TCRdist pipeline. In a later analysis, each TCR beta chain was defined by its CDR3 amino acid sequence together with its V-gene family, and reads without a unique V-gene family were excluded. To address suspected cross-contamination and a sequencing artifact, a later analysis removed a few hundred highly shared, low-generation-probability nucleotide sequences. A later analysis calculated a clonal expansion index for each public chain from normalized within-repertoire ranks of inferred template counts. Generation probabilities in a later analysis came from a VDJ recombination model fitted to out-of-frame rearrangements, and those results were checked against IGoR. In a later analysis, TCR-TCR, TCR-HLA and TCR-CMV co-occurrence was scored with hypergeometric tests, and a repertoire-size bias correction was applied to TCR pairs. False discovery rates were estimated in a later analysis by permuting HLA or CMV assignments 20 times. A later analysis grouped co-occurring TCRs with DBSCAN, adding TCRdist sequence similarity when clustering within HLA-allele-positive subsets. Repertoires with fewer than 30,000 or more than 120,000 public chains, plus five repertoires with anomalous nucleotide sharing, were excluded from co-occurrence clustering. The table was pulled from immuneACCESS by TCRdb, which kept in-frame rearrangements only. Such tables lose some clones; where checked, under half of the loss comes from unresolved V genes, and the rest has no known cause. That table supplies the V and J calls and clone size; D and trimming were determined from the DNA. Within this sample are 35,000 to 55,000 clones, with about two thirds of them counted one time only. The ten largest clones capture 12% of the sample.

The chain joins TRBV5-6 to TRBJ2-7; 5 matching bases give a weak D call of TRBD1. Sequencing was done on a sample of PBMCs. This clonotype originated in a man aged 60 to 75 in good health and CMV-seropositive. The DNA sequence is TGTGCCAGCAGCTCCCTGATGACAGCAGGATACGAGCAGTACTTC. It translates to CASSSLMTAGYEQYF. The full variable domain, with segments outside the CDR3 supplied by the reference TRBV5-6 and TRBJ2-7 proteins, appears as DAGVTQSPTHLIKTRGQQVTLRCSPKSGHDTVSWYQQALGQGPQFIFQYYEEEERQRGNFPDRFSGHQFPNYSSELNVNALLLGDSALYLCASSSLMTAGYEQYFGPGTRLTVT.